This record concerns one T cell receptor beta chain sequence. No antigen is known for it. One base away lies a much larger clone, so this may be a sequencing read error. Unsorted whole blood yielded the blood RNA, and germline DNA was also extracted. At sampling, these chronic HBV carriers had received no treatment. CDR3 length equals 12 residues. Using a constant-region primer together with ProtoScript II reverse transcriptase, TCR beta cDNA was made from 500 ng of total RNA. Three nested multiplex PCR rounds, a slightly modified ARM-PCR method, built the TCR beta libraries. A C-beta reverse primer was combined with TRBV1-TRBV30 forward primers in the first two PCR rounds, and each round had roughly 11 cycles. One entry per CDR3 protein results from TCRdb running MiXCR on the multiplex PCR reads. The table shows about 310,000 distinct CDR3 sequences, with approximately 65% occurring only once. These data belong to a study of tumor-infiltrating lymphocytes in primary liver carcinoma. Broader study findings: Tumors had a significantly higher top-250-clone fraction than blood (p = 0.039).

This clonotype was sampled from a man aged 40-50 years with primary liver carcinoma and hepatitis B virus infection. The rearrangement uses TRBV12-3 or TRBV12-4 and TRBJ1-2, with D perhaps TRBD1 (6 bases). Material for sequencing was peripheral blood. The DNA for the CDR3 is TGTGCCAGCAGCCTGACAGGCGGGGGCTACGCCTTC. Encoded protein: CASSLTGGGYAF.